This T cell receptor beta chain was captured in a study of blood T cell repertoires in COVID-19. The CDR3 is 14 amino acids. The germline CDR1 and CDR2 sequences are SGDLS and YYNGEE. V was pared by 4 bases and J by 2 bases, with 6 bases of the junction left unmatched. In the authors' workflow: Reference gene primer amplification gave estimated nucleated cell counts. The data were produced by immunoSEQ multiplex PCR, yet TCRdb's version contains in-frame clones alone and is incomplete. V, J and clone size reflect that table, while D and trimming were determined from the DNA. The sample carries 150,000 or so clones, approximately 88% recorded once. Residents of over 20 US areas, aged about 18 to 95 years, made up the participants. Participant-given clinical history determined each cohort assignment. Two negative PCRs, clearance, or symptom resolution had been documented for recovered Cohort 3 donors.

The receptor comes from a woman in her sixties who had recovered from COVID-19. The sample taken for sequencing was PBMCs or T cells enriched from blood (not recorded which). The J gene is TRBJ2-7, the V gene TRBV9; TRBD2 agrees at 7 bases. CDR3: CASSPGTTPYEQYF. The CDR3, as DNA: TGTGCCAGCAGCCCCGGGACTACCCCCTACGAGCAGTACTTC.